One sample yielded the 23 T cell receptor beta chains listed below, sequenced in a study of T cell repertoires in cytomegalovirus infection. TCRdb reanalysed the reads using MiXCR and keeps one entry per CDR3 protein. This sample has around 500,000 distinct CDR3 sequences, with approximately 46% found just once. These receptors have no known antigen. Specimen: cultured PBMCs, collected from culture after CMV antigen stimulation. These receptors were obtained from a human donor in good health (CMV status not recorded). Some clones in this sample may be carry-over from other donors' samples.

The V gene is TRBV9, the J gene TRBJ2-7; D not resolved. V shed 0 bases and J shed 3 bases, with 13 bases lying between them. The CDR3 extends over 15 amino acids. Germline-derived CDR1 and CDR2 are SGDLS and YYNGEE. CDR3 amino acids: CASSVEGGFGYEQYF. DNA of the CDR3: TGTGCCAGCAGCGTAGAGGGCGGATTTGGCTACGAGCAGTACTTC. The full variable domain, in which reference TRBV9 and TRBJ2-7 provide the parts outside the CDR3, is DSGVTQTPKHLITATGQRVTLRCSPRSGDLSVYWYQQSLDQGLQFLIQYYNGEERAKGNILERFSAQQFPDLHSELNLSSLELGDSALYFCASSVEGGFGYEQYFGPGTRLTVT.

V is TRBV28 and J is TRBJ1-1; D is unresolved. Germline V CDR1 and CDR2: MDHEN, SYDVKM. The CDR3 loop spans 16 amino acids. The ends were cut back, 5 bases at V and 1 base at J, with 17 bases in the middle. The CDR3, as DNA: TGTGCCAGCAGTCCACGGCTAGGGTCGGAGAACACTGAAGCTTTCTTT. Protein: CASSPRLGSENTEAFF.

This clonotype was detected ten times or more. This rearrangement joins TRBV12-3 or TRBV12-4 to TRBJ2-2; D is unclear. The CDR3 has 14 amino acids. The germline V and J ends were trimmed by 6 bases and 1 base, with 9 bases remaining between them. The CDR3 spells CASRPDKNTGELFF. CDR3 nucleotides: TGTGCCAGCAGGCCTGACAAGAACACCGGGGAGCTGTTTTTT.

This clonotype was found many times. The chain is built from TRBV7-2 and TRBJ1-6; maybe TRBD1 (5 bases). Trimming took off 1 base at V and 3 bases at J, with 13 bases between the two ends. This CDR3 comprises 17 residues. Germline V gene lookup returns CDR1 SGHTA and CDR2 FQGNSA. The CDR3 region is CASSLVGARLYNSPLHF. The CDR3 DNA reads TGTGCCAGCAGCTTAGTTGGGGCTCGACTCTATAATTCACCCCTCCACTTT. The variable domain in full, with the rest retrieved from reference TRBV7-2 and TRBJ1-6, is GAGVSQSPSNKVTEKGKDVELRCDPISGHTALYWYRQSLGQGLEFLIYFQGNSAPDKSGLPSDRFSAERTGGSVSTLTIQRTQQEDSAVYLCASSLVGARLYNSPLHFGNGTRLTVT.

The CDR3 DNA reads as TGCAGTGCCACAGCAGCGGCGCGCACAGATACGCAGTATTTT. Translated: CSATAAARTDTQYF. V and J are TRBV20-1 and TRBJ2-3, with D perhaps TRBD2 (5 bases). The length of the CDR3 is 14 residues. CDR1 and CDR2 (germline): DFQATT, SNEGSKA (reference sequence). The germline V and J ends were trimmed by 6 bases and 1 base, with 14 bases remaining between them.

This clonotype was found a few times. The chain carries TRBV20-1 and TRBJ2-1; D remains ambiguous. Germline CDR1 is DFQATT and CDR2 is SNEGSKA (reference sequence). The CDR3 runs to 13 residues. The ends were cut back, 7 bases at V and 0 bases at J, with 10 bases in the middle. This CDR3 reads CSVGGSSYNEQFF. The CDR3 nucleotides read TGCAGTGTTGGCGGAAGCTCCTACAATGAGCAGTTCTTC.

The gene calls are TRBV7-9 and TRBJ2-3, with D possibly being TRBD2 (5 bases). The V gene's germline CDR1 is SEHNR and CDR2 FQNEAQ (reference sequence). The CDR3 spans 13 residues. Trimming removed 2 bases at V and 6 bases at J, with 9 bases between. The CDR3 region is CASSLLSGDTQYF. CDR3 sequence (DNA): TGTGCCAGCAGCTTATTATCGGGGGATACGCAGTATTTT.

V is TRBV4-1 and J is TRBJ2-7, with D possibly being TRBD2 (5 bases). V was trimmed by 2 bases and J by 4 bases, leaving 15 bases between them. CDR1 and CDR2 (germline): MGHRA, YSYEKL. This CDR3 comprises 15 residues. The CDR3 DNA is TGCGCCAGCAGCCAATACAGCGGACCTAATTACGAGCAGTACTTC. Residues: CASSQYSGPNYEQYF.

The chain uses TRBV7-2 and TRBJ1-2; 7 bases are a match to TRBD1. Germline V CDR1 and CDR2: SGHTA, FQGNSA. The CDR3 length is 16 residues. Trimming removed 6 bases from V and 4 bases from J; junction bases left unmatched: 14. CDR3 in amino acids: CASRTRDSDNFYGYTF. CDR3 in DNA: TGTGCCAGCAGGACCCGGGACAGCGATAATTTCTATGGCTACACCTTC. Combining the CDR3 with reference TRBV7-2 and TRBJ1-2 gives the whole variable domain GAGVSQSPSNKVTEKGKDVELRCDPISGHTALYWYRQSLGQGLEFLIYFQGNSAPDKSGLPSDRFSAERTGGSVSTLTIQRTQQEDSAVYLCASRTRDSDNFYGYTFGSGTRLTVV.

The J gene is TRBJ2-3, the V gene TRBV20-1, with 13 bases that match TRBD2. Germline values: CDR1 DFQATT, CDR2 SNEGSKA (reference sequence). The V and J ends lost 6 bases and 4 bases, in that order; junction bases with no gene match: 7. This CDR3 has 15 amino acids. CDR3 nucleotides: TGCAGTGCAATAACTAGCGGGAGGGCCTCAGATACGCAGTATTTT. This sequence encodes CSAITSGRASDTQYF.

This clonotype was found a few times. The chain joins TRBV6-1 to TRBJ2-7; no firm D call. The CDR3 totals 11 residues. Trimming took off 8 bases at V and 3 bases at J, with 8 bases between the two ends. Germline values: CDR1 MNHNS, CDR2 SASEGT. The CDR3 spells CASPKGYEQYF. CDR3 nucleotide sequence: TGTGCCAGCCCCAAAGGCTACGAGCAGTACTTC.

CDR3 sequence reads: CASRAGSRYEQYF. In DNA, the CDR3 is TGTGCCAGCCGGGCGGGTTCTCGTTACGAGCAGTACTTC. The chain is built from TRBV6-5 and TRBJ2-7; weak D call: TRBD2 (5 bases). Germline V gene lookup returns CDR1 MNHEY and CDR2 SVGAGI. This CDR3 has 13 residues. V gave up 8 bases and J gave up 4 bases, with 15 bases separating them.

This chain joins TRBV28 and TRBJ2-6; TRBD1 might be the D (5 bases). Germline V gene data show CDR1 as MDHEN and CDR2 as SYDVKM. The V gene lost 2 bases and the J gene lost 4 bases, with 12 bases spanning the gap. The CDR3 totals 16 residues. The CDR3 spells CASSLPQGWGANVLTF. In nucleotides, the CDR3 is TGTGCCAGCAGTTTACCCCAGGGTTGGGGGGCCAACGTCCTGACTTTC.

This sequence joins TRBV6-6 and TRBJ2-7; D gene ambiguous. The CDR3 contains 14 residues. CDR1 and CDR2 from the germline V gene are MNHNY and SVGAGI (reference sequence). Trimming took 1 base from V and 3 from J, leaving 10 bases between them. The CDR3 is CASSYLGGNYEQYF. Here the CDR3 DNA reads TGTGCCAGCAGTTACTTGGGTGGAAACTACGAGCAGTACTTC.

The sample holds one count of this clonotype. The chain joins TRBV12-3 or TRBV12-4 to TRBJ2-1; 7 bases map to TRBD1. The CDR3 loop spans 15 amino acids. The junction had 4 bases not matched to a gene; V was cut back by 2 bases and J by 3 bases. The CDR3 DNA follows: TGTGCCAGCAGTTTAACAGGGGTGCTCTACAATGAGCAGTTCTTC. It codes for CASSLTGVLYNEQFF.

The chain is built from TRBV6-1 and TRBJ2-7, with TRBD2 matching over 11 bases. The CDR3 covers 18 residues. Trimming at V came to 6 bases and at J to 2 bases, leaving 15 bases not matched to a gene. Germline assignment: CDR1 MNHNS and CDR2 SASEGT. DNA for the CDR3: TGTGCCAGCAGGATGAAGGTTAGCGGGGGGGCGCTTCCCTACGAGCAGTACTTC. Protein sequence: CASRMKVSGGALPYEQYF.

The chain links TRBV7-9 to TRBJ1-2; no firm D call. This CDR3 spans 14 amino acids. From germline, CDR1 is SEHNR and CDR2 FQNEAQ (reference sequence). V lost 5 bases, J lost 4 bases, and 14 bases lay in between. CDR3 sequence: CASSAPLDGYGYTF. The CDR3 DNA reads TGTGCCAGCAGCGCCCCCTTGGATGGCTATGGCTACACCTTC.

This rearrangement joins TRBV24-1 to TRBJ1-1, with D possibly matching TRBD1 (5 bases). Germline lookup yields CDR1 KGHDR and CDR2 SFDVKD. This CDR3 region has 15 residues. The V gene lost 2 bases and the J gene lost 3 bases, with 12 bases spanning the gap. CDR3 residues: CATSDSRQGDTEAFF. CDR3 nucleotide sequence: TGTGCCACCAGTGATTCTCGGCAGGGCGACACTGAAGCTTTCTTT.

Written as DNA, the CDR3 is TGCAGTGCTGCCCGGGGGGGGGGAAGGGGAGAGCAGTACTTC. Translating it yields CSAARGGGRGEQYF. V usage is TRBV20-1 and J usage is TRBJ2-7, with 8 bases fitting TRBD2. The germline CDR1 and CDR2 sequences are DFQATT and SNEGSKA (reference sequence). The ends lost 5 bases at V and 7 bases at J; junction bases unmatched: 13. The CDR3 totals 14 residues.

This clonotype appeared a few times. The CDR3 coding sequence is TGTGCCAGCAGCTCCGTCGGTGAGCAGTTCTTC. This gives the protein CASSSVGEQFF. J is TRBJ2-1 and V is TRBV7-6; D uncertain. Trimming stripped 4 bases from V and 9 bases from J, with 7 bases between. The length of the CDR3 is 11 residues. In germline, CDR1 is SGHVS, CDR2 FNYEAQ.

V is TRBV20-1 and J is TRBJ2-2; D is undetermined. The germline V gene has CDR1 DFQATT and CDR2 SNEGSKA (reference sequence). V was shortened by 0 bases and J by 0 bases, with 5 bases between the two germline ends. CDR3 length equals 14 residues. The CDR3: CSARDSANTGELFF. DNA for the CDR3: TGCAGTGCTAGAGATTCGGCGAACACCGGGGAGCTGTTTTTT.

This clonotype was detected a few times. The J gene is TRBJ2-1, the V gene TRBV4-1; TRBD2 agrees at 14 bases. The CDR3 runs 16 residues. Unmatched junction bases numbered 11, after V lost 10 bases and J lost 6 bases. Per germline, CDR1 MGHRA and CDR2 YSYEKL. In DNA form, the CDR3 reads TGCGCCACCCGACGACTAGCGGGGGGGAAATTCAATGAGCAGTTCTTC. This codes for CATRRLAGGKFNEQFF.

This chain uses TRBV5-5 with TRBJ2-7; unclear D gene. The CDR3 is 12 amino acids. Trimming shortened V by 0 bases and J by 3 bases, and 4 bases separated the two germline ends. Germline loops: CDR1 SGHKS, CDR2 YYEKEE (reference sequence). CDR3 in amino acids: CASSLVCYEQYF. The CDR3 DNA sequence: TGTGCCAGCAGCTTGGTCTGCTACGAGCAGTACTTC.